Sequencing of this T cell receptor (beta chain) was carried out in a study of T cells in Graves' hyperthyroidism and ophthalmopathy. TCR beta CDR3 regions were amplified from RNA. With the HTBI primer set, the TCR CDR3 went through a first round of RT-PCR. TCRdb independently ran MiXCR on the multiplex PCR reads; one entry per CDR3 protein. Of around 600,000 distinct CDR3 sequences listed, around a sixth are singletons. This clonotype was detected ten times or more. The CDR3 covers 16 residues. The germline CDR1 and CDR2 sequences are MNHNY and SVGAGI (reference sequence). Trimming took 0 bases from V and 2 from J, leaving 12 bases between them.

The clonotype originates from a woman aged 25 to 39 with Graves' hyperthyroidism. Input material: blood. This rearrangement joins TRBV6-6 to TRBJ2-3; D is ambiguous. CDR3 in amino acids: CASSYSGDQHTDTQYF. CDR3 bases: TGTGCCAGCAGTTACTCGGGCGACCAACACACAGATACGCAGTATTTT.